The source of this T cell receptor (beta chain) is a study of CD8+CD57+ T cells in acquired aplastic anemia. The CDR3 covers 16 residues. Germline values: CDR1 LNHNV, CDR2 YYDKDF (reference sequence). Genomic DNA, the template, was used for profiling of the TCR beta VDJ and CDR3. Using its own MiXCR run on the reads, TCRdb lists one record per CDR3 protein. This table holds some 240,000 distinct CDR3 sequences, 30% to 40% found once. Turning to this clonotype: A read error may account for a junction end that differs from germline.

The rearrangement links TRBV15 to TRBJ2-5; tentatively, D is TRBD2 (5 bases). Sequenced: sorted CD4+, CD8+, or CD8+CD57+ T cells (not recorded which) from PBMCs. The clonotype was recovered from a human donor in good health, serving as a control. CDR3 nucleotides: TGTGCCACCAGCAGAGACAGAATCCTCGGAAGGGAGATCCAGTACTTC. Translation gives CATSRDRILGREIQYF.